Listed here are 17 T cell receptor beta chains from one sample, sequenced in a study of blood T cell repertoires in COVID-19. TCRdb's copy holds only in-frame clones and misses some; the assay was immunoSEQ multiplex PCR. The data contain some 200,000 clones, around four fifths of them singletons. Sequenced sample: peripheral blood. Receptors originate from a man aged 55-75 years with COVID-19, enrolled during active disease.

The chain recombines TRBV28 with TRBJ1-5; 12 nucleotides agree with TRBD1. CDR3 size: 17 residues. Trimming cost V 4 bases and J 6 bases; bases outside gene matches: 10. The germline gives CDR1 MDHEN, CDR2 SYDVKM. The CDR3 loop reads CASSSAGTGGAGQPQHF. The CDR3 DNA sequence: TGTGCCAGCAGTTCAGCCGGGACAGGGGGCGCGGGTCAGCCCCAGCATTTT.

The chain links TRBV9 to TRBJ2-1; TRBD1 matches at 8 bases. Losses at the gene ends were 4 bases for V and 8 bases for J; bases not matched to a gene: 8. Germline lookup yields CDR1 SGDLS and CDR2 YYNGEE. The CDR3 runs 14 residues. Written as DNA, the CDR3 is TGTGCCAGCAGCCCCAGGGGGCTTAAAGATGAGCAGTTCTTC. Its protein is CASSPRGLKDEQFF.

The rearrangement uses TRBV18 and TRBJ1-1, with D unclear. The V end lost 5 bases, the J end lost 6 bases, and 13 bases lay between the germline ends. Germline V CDR1 and CDR2: KGHSH, LQKENI. The CDR3 is made up of 13 amino acids. The CDR3 protein is CASSSLAEAEAFF. In DNA, the CDR3 is TGTGCCAGCTCATCGTTGGCTGAGGCTGAAGCTTTCTTT.

The V and J genes are TRBV5-1 and TRBJ2-1, with a tentative D call TRBD2 (6 bases). Germline V gene lookup returns CDR1 SGHRS and CDR2 YFSETQ. The CDR3 is 12 amino acids. The V gene lost 4 bases and the J gene lost 7 bases, with 9 bases spanning the gap. The DNA of the CDR3 is TGCGCCAGCAGCGTCGGGGGTAATGAGCAGTTCTTC. This codes for CASSVGGNEQFF.

This clone occurred once. The rearrangement links TRBV3-1 (or the pseudogene TRBV3-2) to TRBJ2-1; 10 bases map to TRBD2. The germline V gene encodes CDR1 LGHDT and CDR2 YNNKEL (reference sequence). The CDR3 totals 14 residues. V gave up 8 bases and J gave up 8 bases; unmatched junction bases: 9. CDR3 DNA sequence: TGTGCCAGCCGCGAAAGCGGGAGGGCCGATGAGCAGTTCTTC. This encodes CASRESGRADEQFF.

This sequence joins TRBV27 and TRBJ2-5; tentative D call: TRBD1 (6 bases). The CDR3 length is 16 residues. The germline gives CDR1 MNHEY, CDR2 SMNVEV (reference sequence). Trimming removed 4 bases at V and 4 bases at J, with 19 bases between. The chain's CDR3 is CASSSSTYRVVETQYF. For the CDR3, the DNA is TGTGCCAGCAGTTCCTCCACCTACAGGGTTGTAGAGACCCAGTACTTC.

The chain has TRBV28 and TRBJ2-7, with no clear D. This CDR3 region has 14 residues. Germline CDR1 is MDHEN and CDR2 is SYDVKM. Trimming removed 2 bases from V and 2 bases from J, with 10 bases in between. For the CDR3, the DNA is TGTGCCAGCAGTTTAGGGCAGCCCCCCTACGAGCAGTACTTC. Translated, it gives CASSLGQPPYEQYF.

In DNA form, the CDR3 reads TGCAGCGTTGGACCGACAGGCGTAGCTAACTATGGCTACACCTTC. It translates to CSVGPTGVANYGYTF. This rearrangement joins TRBV29-1 to TRBJ1-2; a weak D match, TRBD1 (6 bases). This CDR3 is 15 amino acids long. Germline loops: CDR1 SQVTM, CDR2 ANQGSEA. V was shortened by 4 bases and J by 0 bases, with 15 bases between the two germline ends. The whole variable domain, filled in from reference TRBV29-1 and TRBJ1-2, reads SAVISQKPSRDICQRGTSLTIQCQVDSQVTMMFWYRQQPGQSLTLIATANQGSEATYESGFVIDKFPISRPNLTFSTLTVSNMSPEDSSIYLCSVGPTGVANYGYTFGSGTRLTVV.

The chain carries TRBV30 and TRBJ1-4, with 8 bases matching TRBD1. The V gene's germline CDR1 is GTSNPN and CDR2 SVGIG (reference sequence). V lost 2 bases to trimming and J lost 7 bases; unmatched junction nucleotides: 9. This CDR3 spans 15 amino acids. The CDR3 here is CAWSSRTGTGEKLFF. The CDR3 DNA reads as TGTGCCTGGAGTTCTAGGACAGGGACTGGTGAAAAACTGTTTTTT.

The CDR3 region is CASSFAFPEHNEQFF. The CDR3 DNA follows: TGTGCCAGCAGCTTTGCCTTCCCGGAGCACAATGAGCAGTTCTTC. The V call is TRBV4-2, the J call TRBJ2-1; D is ambiguous. Germline V gene data show CDR1 as LGHNA and CDR2 as YNFKEQ. This CDR3 has 15 residues. V was cut by 5 bases and J by 5 bases, with 16 bases left in between.

The rearrangement uses TRBV5-1 and TRBJ2-3; TRBD1 agrees at 10 bases. CDR1 and CDR2 (germline): SGHRS, YFSETQ. The CDR3 is 15 amino acids. After removal of 0 bases from V and 4 bases from J, the junction contained 2 bases not matched to a gene. The CDR3 loop reads CASSLGTGGSDTQYF. The CDR3 nucleotides read TGCGCCAGCAGCTTGGGGACAGGGGGATCAGATACGCAGTATTTT.

This chain connects TRBV12-5 to TRBJ1-2; D might be TRBD1 (5 bases). The CDR3 consists of 15 residues. Trimming took 1 base from V and 4 from J, leaving 13 bases between them. The germline gives CDR1 LGHNT, CDR2 FRNRAP. The CDR3 coding sequence is TGTGCTAGTGGTTTGGCTGACAGTGACAGCTATGGCTACACCTTC. Translated: CASGLADSDSYGYTF.

This chain uses TRBV18 with TRBJ2-2; tentatively, D is TRBD2 (5 bases). Per the germline V gene, CDR1 is KGHSH and CDR2 is LQKENI. Trimming removed 6 bases at V and 1 base at J, with 9 bases between. CDR3 length: 14 residues. CDR3 amino acids: CASSPRGNTGELFF. The CDR3 coding sequence is TGTGCCAGCTCCCCTCGGGGGAACACCGGGGAGCTGTTTTTT.

This clone was seen once. The chain carries TRBV28 and TRBJ1-5, with TRBD1 as a possible D gene (5 bases). Trimming took 4 bases from V and 2 from J, leaving 12 bases between them. Germline V gene sequence: CDR1 MDHEN, CDR2 SYDVKM. This CDR3 has 15 amino acids. CDR3 amino acids: CASSSYGGGNQPQHF. For the CDR3, the DNA is TGTGCCAGCAGTTCCTACGGGGGAGGCAATCAGCCCCAGCATTTT.

The chain uses TRBV28 and TRBJ1-1; D not resolved. Deletions cut 2 bases from V and 0 bases from J, with 7 bases between. The CDR3 consists of 14 residues. Germline CDR1 reads MDHEN; CDR2 reads SYDVKM. CDR3 sequence reads: CASSLPVMNTEAFF. The CDR3 DNA reads TGTGCCAGCAGTTTACCGGTCATGAACACTGAAGCTTTCTTT.

V usage is TRBV27 and J usage is TRBJ1-2; maybe TRBD1 (5 bases). CDR1 is MNHEY, CDR2 SMNVEV, per germline (reference sequence). With 5 bases removed from V and 4 bases from J, the gap between germline ends came to 17 bases. CDR3 length: 15 residues. The CDR3 region is CASSATLQGTYGYTF. CDR3 in DNA: TGTGCCAGCAGTGCTACACTCCAGGGCACCTATGGCTACACCTTC.

The rearrangement joins TRBV18 to TRBJ1-2; perhaps TRBD1 as D (5 bases). V lost 3 bases, J lost 10 bases, and 21 bases lay in between. The CDR3 has 15 amino acids. From germline, CDR1 is KGHSH and CDR2 LQKENI. For the CDR3, the DNA is TGTGCCAGCTCACCTGGGGCGGAAGCCACTATGGCCTACACCTTC. It yields the protein CASSPGAEATMAYTF. The whole variable domain, filled in from reference TRBV18 and TRBJ1-2, reads NAGVMQNPRHLVRRRGQEARLRCSPMKGHSHVYWYRQLPEEGLKFMVYLQKENIIDESGMPKERFSAEFPKEGPSILRIQQVVRGDSAAYFCASSPGAEATMAYTFGSGTRLTVV.